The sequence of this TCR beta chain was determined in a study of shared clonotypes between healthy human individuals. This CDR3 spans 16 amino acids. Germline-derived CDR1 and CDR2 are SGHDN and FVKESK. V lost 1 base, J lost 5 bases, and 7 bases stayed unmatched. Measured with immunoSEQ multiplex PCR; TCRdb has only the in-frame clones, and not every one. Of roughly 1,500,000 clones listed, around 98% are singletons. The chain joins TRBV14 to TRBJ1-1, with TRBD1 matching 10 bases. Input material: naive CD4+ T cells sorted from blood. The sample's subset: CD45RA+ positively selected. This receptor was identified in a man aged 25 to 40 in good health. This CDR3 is CASSQVRDRGRTEAFF. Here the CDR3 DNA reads TGTGCCAGCAGCCAAGTCCGGGACAGGGGCCGGACTGAAGCTTTCTTT.